This T cell receptor beta chain was observed in a study of blood T cell repertoires in COVID-19. The V end was cut by 2 bases, the J end by 7 bases, with 12 bases between. CDR3 length: 13 amino acids. Per germline, CDR1 MNHNS and CDR2 SASEGT. The repertoire was sequenced with immunoSEQ multiplex PCR; TCRdb's copy has only in-frame clones and lacks some. The data contain some 210,000 clones, about 85% of them singletons. This TCR derives from a human donor in a cohort sampled during active COVID-19. The chain links TRBV6-1 to TRBJ2-7; D is possibly TRBD1 (6 bases). Sequencing was performed on peripheral blood. The CDR3 loop reads CASSEFGGWEQYV. CDR3 nucleotides: TGTGCCAGCAGTGAATTTGGGGGCTGGGAGCAGTACGTC.